The source of this T cell receptor (beta chain) is a study of T cell repertoires in cytomegalovirus infection. For the study at large: HLA-B-restricted CMV epitopes that are well studied, plus recently identified HLA-C-restricted ones, were used by the study. Signatures in public TCR beta sequences pointed to both CMV infection and matching HLA type. Study observations and caveats: Cumulative public TCR beta family frequency identified carriers of CMV plus the relevant HLA. Clonotype analysis showed dominance of the ex vivo response by HLA-C-restricted CMV-specific TCR beta clonotypes.

Comment on this clonotype: Antigen specificity is unknown.

TCRdb independently ran MiXCR on the reads; one entry per CDR3 protein. The data contain just over 450,000 distinct CDR3 sequences, about 39% of them singletons. The CDR3 runs 17 residues. The V end lost 0 bases, the J end lost 2 bases, and 15 bases lay between the germline ends. Germline CDR1 and CDR2: SGDLS and YYNGEE. V usage is TRBV9 and J usage is TRBJ1-3, with D possibly being TRBD1 (5 bases). The source material was cultured PBMCs, sampled from culture after CMV antigen stimulation. This TCR came from a human donor in good health (CMV status not recorded). Some clones in this sample may be carry-over from other donors' samples. CDR3 in amino acids: CASSVVAGNGPGNTIYF. CDR3 nucleotides: TGTGCCAGCAGCGTAGTAGCAGGGAACGGCCCTGGAAACACCATATATTTT.